In its sample, the clone carrying this TCR beta chain was seen many times. At least 5.5 micrograms of total RNA were extracted per sample. This record belongs to a study of blood T cells in healthy people across ages. Study in general: About one barcoded beta molecule per two T cells was captured by template switching.

Losses at the gene ends were 4 bases for V and 0 bases for J; bases not matched to a gene: 11. The germline gives CDR1 SGHDT, CDR2 YYEEEE. The CDR3 is 17 amino acids. Alongside a J-beta primer mix, a sample-barcoded 5' primer served in a second PCR lasting about 6 to 11 cycles. TCRdb reanalysed the 5' RACE reads using MiXCR and keeps one entry per CDR3 protein. The sample carries some 1,000,000 distinct CDR3 sequences, 25% recorded once. This sample also appeared in a second study, on T cells of mothers and their children. Per that study: Healthy Caucasian mothers, a few in number, and their six children were the donors. Each mother yielded more than 9 million TCR beta CDR3 reads. Each child yielded millions of reads.

The chain has TRBV5-6 and TRBJ2-5; TRBD1 agrees at 8 bases. The source is a girl under 10 years old in good health. The specimen sequenced was blood. The DNA of the CDR3 is TGTGCCAGCAGCCGTCATAGGACAGGGACTTACCAAGAGACCCAGTACTTC. The encoded protein is CASSRHRTGTYQETQYF. Complete variable domain (other parts from reference TRBV5-6 and TRBJ2-5): DAGVTQSPTHLIKTRGQQVTLRCSPKSGHDTVSWYQQALGQGPQFIFQYYEEEERQRGNFPDRFSGHQFPNYSSELNVNALLLGDSALYLCASSRHRTGTYQETQYFGPGTRLLVL.